A selection of T cell receptor beta chains follows, all from one sample in a study of T cell changes during pregnancy in multiple sclerosis. The table came from immunoSEQ multiplex PCR; TCRdb's copy has only in-frame clones and leaves some out. The data show 50,000 to 70,000 clones, 92% seen once. The sequenced sample was peripheral blood, obtained in the second trimester of pregnancy. Receptors originate from a female donor with multiple sclerosis, enrolled in a pregnancy study. Both conserved end residues are part of each CDR3. A D gene is named only where the DNA matches it firmly. The size of a clone is reported for some rows only, either as once, few or many, or as a class for expanded clones.

D: NA; V: TRBV5-6; size: once; J: TRBJ1-4; DNA: TGTGCCAGCAGCTTGGGTTTTGAGACTTCGGGGGGAAAACTGTTTTTT; CDR3: CASSLGFETSGGKLFF
D: TRBD2; V: TRBV7-2; size: NA; J: TRBJ2-7; DNA: TGTGCCAGCAGCCCGACGACTAGCGGGAGGAACTACGAGCAGTACTTC; CDR3: CASSPTTSGRNYEQYF
D: NA; V: TRBV5-4; size: NA; J: TRBJ1-1; DNA: TGTGCCAGCAGCCCCAGAAGGACAGATCTGAACACTGAAGCTTTCTTT; CDR3: CASSPRRTDLNTEAFF
D: TRBD1; V: TRBV6-4; size: NA; J: TRBJ1-2; DNA: TGTGCCAGCAGTCAGGGACAGGGGTTCGGTGGCTACACCTTC; CDR3: CASSQGQGFGGYTF
D: TRBD2; V: TRBV12-5; size: NA; J: TRBJ2-1; DNA: TGTGCTAGTGGTCCGGGACTAGCGGGAGCGGGTGAGCAGTTCTTC; CDR3: CASGPGLAGAGEQFF
D: TRBD2; V: TRBV4-2; size: NA; J: TRBJ2-1; DNA: TGTGCCAGCAGCCAAGACGTAGGGACTAGCAAGTTCTTC; CDR3: CASSQDVGTSKFF
D: NA; V: TRBV7-2; size: NA; J: TRBJ1-1; DNA: TGTGCCAGCAGTTCGGACGGAGGGGACACTGAAGCTTTCTTT; CDR3: CASSSDGGDTEAFF
D: NA; V: TRBV6-4; size: NA; J: TRBJ1-1; DNA: TGTGCCAGCAGCGAAGGGAGTTGGGAAAACACTGAAGCTTTCTTT; CDR3: CASSEGSWENTEAFF
D: TRBD2; V: TRBV28; size: NA; J: TRBJ2-1; DNA: TGTGCCAGCACCCTAGCGGGAGGCCCCCGGTATGAGCAGTTCTTC; CDR3: CASTLAGGPRYEQFF
D: NA; V: TRBV30; size: NA; J: TRBJ1-3; DNA: TGTGCCTGGAATACAGGGATTGGAAACACCATATATTTT; CDR3: CAWNTGIGNTIYF
D: NA; V: TRBV9; size: NA; J: TRBJ2-7; DNA: TGTGCCAGCAGCGTAGGGTGGGGGGTCTCCTACGAGCAGTACTTC; CDR3: CASSVGWGVSYEQYF
D: NA; V: TRBV29-1; size: NA; J: TRBJ1-2; DNA: TGCAGCGTGAATCGGGGTACATATGGCTACACCTTC; CDR3: CSVNRGTYGYTF
D: TRBD2; V: TRBV9; size: NA; J: TRBJ2-7; DNA: TGTGCCAGCAGCGTGGGGACTAGCGGGGTGGAGCAGTACTTC; CDR3: CASSVGTSGVEQYF
D: TRBD2; V: TRBV9; size: NA; J: TRBJ2-5; DNA: TGTGCCAGCAGCCCTCGGGGACTAGCGGGAGGAAAGACCCAGTACTTC; CDR3: CASSPRGLAGGKTQYF
D: TRBD2; V: TRBV11-2; size: once; J: TRBJ2-3; DNA: TGTGCCAGCAGCTTAGGCGGGAGTAGGTCAGATACGCAGTATTTT; CDR3: CASSLGGSRSDTQYF
D: NA; V: TRBV18; size: NA; J: TRBJ1-3; DNA: TGTGCCAGCTCACCGAGGGAATCTGGAAACACCATATATTTT; CDR3: CASSPRESGNTIYF
D: NA; V: TRBV28; size: NA; J: TRBJ1-5; DNA: TGTGCCAGCAGTCCCCCGACAGACTCCAATCAGCCCCAGCATTTT; CDR3: CASSPPTDSNQPQHF
D: NA; V: TRBV7-9; size: once; J: TRBJ1-2; DNA: TGTGCCAGCAGCCTCCGGGACACCCGTTCCTATGGCTACACCTTC; CDR3: CASSLRDTRSYGYTF
D: TRBD1; V: TRBV7-2; size: NA; J: TRBJ1-1; DNA: TGTGCCAGCAGCTTCTACGGTGCTAGGACAGGGGGAAGCACTGAAGCTTTCTTT; CDR3: CASSFYGARTGGSTEAFF
D: TRBD1; V: TRBV27; size: NA; J: TRBJ2-1; DNA: TGTGCCAGCAGTCTGAGACAGGGGATCAGCTACAATGAGCAGTTCTTC; CDR3: CASSLRQGISYNEQFF
D: NA; V: TRBV10-3; size: NA; J: TRBJ2-7; DNA: TGTGCCATCAGCAACAGCTCCTACGAGCAGTACTTC; CDR3: CAISNSSYEQYF
D: NA; V: TRBV2; size: few; J: TRBJ1-1; DNA: TGTGCCAGCAGTCAACAGGGCGCCACTGAAGCTTTCTTT; CDR3: CASSQQGATEAFF
D: TRBD1; V: TRBV10-1; size: once; J: TRBJ1-4; DNA: TGCGCCAGCAGCGGGGGACAGTCTCCCGGAAAACTGTTTTTT; CDR3: CASSGGQSPGKLFF
D: NA; V: TRBV25-1; size: NA; J: TRBJ2-7; DNA: TGTGCCAGCAGTGTAGGAGGAGGGTACGAGCAGTACTTC; CDR3: CASSVGGGYEQYF
D: NA; V: TRBV29-1; size: NA; J: TRBJ1-1; DNA: TGCAGCGCCACCGGGATGTCAACAGGGCTAGCTGAAGCTTTCTTT; CDR3: CSATGMSTGLAEAFF
D: NA; V: TRBV13; size: NA; J: TRBJ1-3; DNA: TGTGCCAGCAGCCCCTCTAGTCAAAGAGCTGGAAACACCATATATTTT; CDR3: CASSPSSQRAGNTIYF
D: NA; V: TRBV6-5; size: NA; J: TRBJ2-1; DNA: TGTGCCAGCAGTCGGAGGCGGAACAATGAGCAGTTCTTC; CDR3: CASSRRRNNEQFF
D: TRBD2; V: TRBV11-2; size: few; J: TRBJ2-2; DNA: TGTGCCAGCAGACGAATAGCGGGAGGGAGCACCGGGGAGCTGTTTTTT; CDR3: CASRRIAGGSTGELFF
D: NA; V: TRBV27; size: NA; J: TRBJ2-5; DNA: TGTGCCAGCAGTCACCTTAGGGGGTTTCCCCAAGAGACCCAGTACTTC; CDR3: CASSHLRGFPQETQYF
D: NA; V: TRBV28; size: once; J: TRBJ2-2; DNA: TGTGCCAGCAGTTTACCAGGTCCCGGGGAGCTGTTTTTT; CDR3: CASSLPGPGELFF
D: NA; V: TRBV5-1; size: NA; J: TRBJ2-7; DNA: TGCGCCAGCAGCTTGCAGGGGGGAACCTACGAGCAGTACTTC; CDR3: CASSLQGGTYEQYF
D: NA; V: TRBV5-1; size: NA; J: TRBJ1-1; DNA: TGCGCCAGCACCCCGGACAGAAACACTGAAGCTTTCTTT; CDR3: CASTPDRNTEAFF
D: TRBD1; V: TRBV27; size: NA; J: TRBJ1-5; DNA: TGTGCCAGCAGTTCGACAGGGGACAATCAGCCCCAGCATTTT; CDR3: CASSSTGDNQPQHF
D: NA; V: TRBV5-5; size: NA; J: TRBJ1-5; DNA: TGTGCCAGCAGCCCCACTCACAGTGGCAATCAGCCCCAGCATTTT; CDR3: CASSPTHSGNQPQHF
D: TRBD2; V: TRBV5-8; size: NA; J: TRBJ2-3; DNA: TGTGCCAGCAGCTCCTTAGCGGGAGTAGGCACAGATACGCAGTATTTT; CDR3: CASSSLAGVGTDTQYF
D: TRBD1; V: TRBV4-1; size: NA; J: TRBJ2-7; DNA: TGCGCCAGCAGCCAAGGGGGGGCCGGGACAGGCTACGAGCAGTACTTC; CDR3: CASSQGGAGTGYEQYF
D: NA; V: TRBV5-1; size: NA; J: TRBJ1-1; DNA: TGCGCCAGCAGCTTACCCGGGACTCTTGCTGAAGCTTTCTTT; CDR3: CASSLPGTLAEAFF
D: NA; V: TRBV6-5; size: NA; J: TRBJ1-1; DNA: TGTGCCAGCAGTTACGGGGCGCCGGGTACTGAAGCTTTCTTT; CDR3: CASSYGAPGTEAFF
D: NA; V: TRBV12-5; size: NA; J: TRBJ2-1; DNA: TGTGCTAGTGGTTTGGTACTGGGCGTAACCGGCAATGAGCAGTTCTTC; CDR3: CASGLVLGVTGNEQFF
D: NA; V: TRBV10-3; size: NA; J: TRBJ1-4; DNA: TGTGCCATCAGCGCGACTTCAACTAATGAAAAACTGTTTTTT; CDR3: CAISATSTNEKLFF
D: NA; V: TRBV28; size: NA; J: TRBJ2-1; DNA: TGTGCCAGCAGTCTTACACCCAAATACAATGAGCAGTTCTTC; CDR3: CASSLTPKYNEQFF
D: NA; V: TRBV10-1; size: NA; J: TRBJ2-7; DNA: TGCGCCAACGACCGCCGACTTTGGACAAAAACGACCTACGAGCAGTACTTC; CDR3: CANDRRLWTKTTYEQYF
D: TRBD1; V: TRBV9; size: NA; J: TRBJ2-2; DNA: TGTGCCAGCAGCGTTGTACAGGGGAACGGGGAGCTGTTTTTT; CDR3: CASSVVQGNGELFF
D: TRBD1; V: TRBV7-2; size: NA; J: TRBJ2-6; DNA: TGTGCCAGCAGCTACCCCAGGGGGCCCGGGGCCAACGTCCTGACTTTC; CDR3: CASSYPRGPGANVLTF
D: NA; V: TRBV5-6; size: NA; J: TRBJ2-7; DNA: TGTGCCAGCAGCTCGGGGGTTCGGGGGGGGACAGGGCAATACGAGCAGTACTTC; CDR3: CASSSGVRGGTGQYEQYF
D: NA; V: TRBV5-5; size: NA; J: TRBJ2-5; DNA: TGTGCCAGCAGCTTGACCGGGACACCGAGCCAAGAGACCCAGTACTTC; CDR3: CASSLTGTPSQETQYF
D: TRBD1; V: TRBV19; size: NA; J: TRBJ1-1; DNA: TGTGCCAGTAGTCCAAAAGGGACAGGGGGCCCGAACACTGAAGCTTTCTTT; CDR3: CASSPKGTGGPNTEAFF
D: TRBD2; V: TRBV7-9; size: NA; J: TRBJ2-1; DNA: TGTGCCAGCAGCTTACTAGCGGGAGGGCCCTATGAGCAGTTCTTC; CDR3: CASSLLAGGPYEQFF
D: TRBD1; V: TRBV7-7; size: few; J: TRBJ2-3; DNA: TGTGCCAGCAGCTTACAGGGGGCAAGCACAGATACGCAGTATTTT; CDR3: CASSLQGASTDTQYF
D: NA; V: TRBV5-4; size: once; J: TRBJ2-5; DNA: TGTGCCAGCAGCTTGCTAATGGGGGGCCAAGAGACCCAGTACTTC; CDR3: CASSLLMGGQETQYF
D: NA; V: TRBV19; size: few; J: TRBJ1-5; DNA: TGTGCCAGTAGGTTCAGGGGCCATCAGCCCCAGCATTTT; CDR3: CASRFRGHQPQHF
D: TRBD1; V: TRBV6-4; size: NA; J: TRBJ2-1; DNA: TGTGCCAACGACAGGGGGAAGTACAATGAGCAGTTCTTC; CDR3: CANDRGKYNEQFF
D: NA; V: TRBV18; size: NA; J: TRBJ2-5; DNA: TGTGCCAGCTCACCTGGACAGCAAGAGACCCAGTACTTC; CDR3: CASSPGQQETQYF
D: NA; V: TRBV6-6; size: NA; J: TRBJ2-3; DNA: TGTGCCAGCAGTTCTAGCACAGATACGCAGTATTTT; CDR3: CASSSSTDTQYF
D: NA; V: TRBV4-3; size: NA; J: TRBJ2-3; DNA: TGCGCCAGCAGTAGTCGGGATACGCAGTATTTT; CDR3: CASSSRDTQYF
D: NA; V: TRBV4-3; size: NA; J: TRBJ1-2; DNA: TGCGCCAGCAGCCAGCAGTCAGGGATTAACTATGGCTACACCTTC; CDR3: CASSQQSGINYGYTF
D: NA; V: TRBV7-2; size: once; J: TRBJ2-1; DNA: TGTGCCAGCAGCTTGACAAGCTCCTACAATGAGCAGTTCTTC; CDR3: CASSLTSSYNEQFF
D: NA; V: TRBV6-1; size: NA; J: TRBJ2-6; DNA: TGTGCCAGCAGTCCGCAGGGTTCTGGGGCCAACGTCCTGACTTTC; CDR3: CASSPQGSGANVLTF
D: TRBD2; V: TRBV29-1; size: NA; J: TRBJ2-5; DNA: TGCAGCGTTGAGAGCGGGGACGGAGAGACCCAGTACTTC; CDR3: CSVESGDGETQYF
D: NA; V: TRBV10-1; size: NA; J: TRBJ2-1; DNA: TGCGCCAGCAGTGATGGGGGGAGTGGGTTTAATGAGCAGTTCTTC; CDR3: CASSDGGSGFNEQFF